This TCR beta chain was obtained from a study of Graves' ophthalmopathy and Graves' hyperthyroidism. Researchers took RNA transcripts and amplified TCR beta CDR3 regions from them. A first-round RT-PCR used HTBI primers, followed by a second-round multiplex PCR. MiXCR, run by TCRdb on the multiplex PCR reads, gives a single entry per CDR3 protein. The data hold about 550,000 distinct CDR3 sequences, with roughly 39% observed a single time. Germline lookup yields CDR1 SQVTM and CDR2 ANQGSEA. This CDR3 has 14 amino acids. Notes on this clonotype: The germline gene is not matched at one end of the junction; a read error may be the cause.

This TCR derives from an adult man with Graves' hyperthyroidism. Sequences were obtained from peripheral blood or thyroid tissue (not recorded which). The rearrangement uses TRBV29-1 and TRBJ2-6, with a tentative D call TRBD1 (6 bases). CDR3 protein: CSVAGGDRANVLTF. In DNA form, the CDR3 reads TGCAGCGTTGCTGGGGGCGATAGGGCTAACGTCCTGACTTTC.